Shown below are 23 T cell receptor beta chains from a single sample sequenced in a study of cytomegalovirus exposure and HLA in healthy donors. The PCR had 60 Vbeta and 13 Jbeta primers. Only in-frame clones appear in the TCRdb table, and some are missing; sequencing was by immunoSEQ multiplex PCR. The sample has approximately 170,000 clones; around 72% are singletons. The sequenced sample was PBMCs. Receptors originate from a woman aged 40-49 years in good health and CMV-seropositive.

DNA for the CDR3: TGTGCCAGTAGTGGCCAACAGAGCCGAAAAAACATTCAGTACTTC. Its protein is CASSGQQSRKNIQYF. The chain joins TRBV19 to TRBJ2-4; D call uncertain. The CDR3 contains 15 residues. Between the trimmed V and J ends, which lost 5 bases and 4 bases, there was a span of 15 bases. Germline CDR1 reads LNHDA; CDR2 reads SQIVND (reference sequence).

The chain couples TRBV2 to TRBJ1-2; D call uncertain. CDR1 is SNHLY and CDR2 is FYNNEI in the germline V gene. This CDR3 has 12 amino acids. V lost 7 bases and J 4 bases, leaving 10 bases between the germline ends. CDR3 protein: CASTGIGYGYTF. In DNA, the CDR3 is TGTGCCAGCACCGGTATCGGCTATGGCTACACCTTC.

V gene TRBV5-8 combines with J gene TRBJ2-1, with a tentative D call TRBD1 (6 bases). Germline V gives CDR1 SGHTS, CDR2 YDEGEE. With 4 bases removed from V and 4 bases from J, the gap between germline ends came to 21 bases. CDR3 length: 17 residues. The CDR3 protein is CASSPPGDIFLYNEQFF. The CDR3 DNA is TGTGCCAGCAGCCCACCCGGGGACATCTTTTTGTACAATGAGCAGTTCTTC.

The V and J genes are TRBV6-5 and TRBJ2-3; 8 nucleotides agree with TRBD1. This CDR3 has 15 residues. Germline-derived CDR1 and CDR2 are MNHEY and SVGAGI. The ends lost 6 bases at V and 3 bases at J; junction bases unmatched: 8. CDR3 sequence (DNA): TGTGCCAGCAGCCGAACAGGGGGTAGAACAGATACGCAGTATTTT. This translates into CASSRTGGRTDTQYF.

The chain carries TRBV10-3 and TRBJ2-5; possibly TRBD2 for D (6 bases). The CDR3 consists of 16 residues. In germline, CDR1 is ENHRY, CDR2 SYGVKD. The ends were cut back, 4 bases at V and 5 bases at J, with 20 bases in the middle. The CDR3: CAISAQGGAGMETQYF. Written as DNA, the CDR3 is TGTGCCATCAGTGCACAAGGTGGGGCGGGAATGGAGACCCAGTACTTC.

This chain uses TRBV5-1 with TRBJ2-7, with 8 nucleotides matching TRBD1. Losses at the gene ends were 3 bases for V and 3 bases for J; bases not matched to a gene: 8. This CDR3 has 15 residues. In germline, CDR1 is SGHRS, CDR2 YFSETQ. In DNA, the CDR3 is TGCGCCAGCAGCTCAGACCCGACAGGGGTCTACGAGCAGTACTTC. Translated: CASSSDPTGVYEQYF. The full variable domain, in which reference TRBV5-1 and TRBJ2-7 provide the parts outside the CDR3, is KAGVTQTPRYLIKTRGQQVTLSCSPISGHRSVSWYQQTPGQGLQFLFEYFSETQRNKGNFPGRFSGRQFSNSRSEMNVSTLELGDSALYLCASSSDPTGVYEQYFGPGTRLTVT.

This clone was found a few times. CDR3 DNA: TGTGCCAGCAGTCGGACAGGGGGCATCGACGAGCAGTACTTC. This encodes CASSRTGGIDEQYF. The chain uses TRBV6-6 and TRBJ2-7, with 11 bases matching TRBD1. V was pared by 5 bases and J by 5 bases, with 5 bases of the junction left unmatched. Germline V gene lookup returns CDR1 MNHNY and CDR2 SVGAGI (reference sequence). CDR3 length equals 14 residues.

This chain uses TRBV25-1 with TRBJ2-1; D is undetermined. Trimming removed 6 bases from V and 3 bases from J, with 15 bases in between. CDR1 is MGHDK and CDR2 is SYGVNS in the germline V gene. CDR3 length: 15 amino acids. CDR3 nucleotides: TGTGCCAGCAGCCCCGACAAAAACGACTACAATGAGCAGTTCTTC. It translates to CASSPDKNDYNEQFF.

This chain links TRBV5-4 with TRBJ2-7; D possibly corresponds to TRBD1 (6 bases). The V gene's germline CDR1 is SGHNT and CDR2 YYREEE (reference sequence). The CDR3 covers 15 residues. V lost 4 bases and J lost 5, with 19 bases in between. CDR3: CASSRGLGAWNEQYF. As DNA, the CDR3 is TGTGCCAGCAGCCGCGGGTTGGGGGCCTGGAACGAGCAGTACTTC.

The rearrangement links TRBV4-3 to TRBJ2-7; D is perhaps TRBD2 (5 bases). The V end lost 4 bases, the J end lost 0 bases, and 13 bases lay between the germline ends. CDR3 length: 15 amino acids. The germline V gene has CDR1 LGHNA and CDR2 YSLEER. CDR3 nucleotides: TGCGCCAGCAGCCGGGTCCATGGGAGCTCCTACGAGCAGTACTTC. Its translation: CASSRVHGSSYEQYF.

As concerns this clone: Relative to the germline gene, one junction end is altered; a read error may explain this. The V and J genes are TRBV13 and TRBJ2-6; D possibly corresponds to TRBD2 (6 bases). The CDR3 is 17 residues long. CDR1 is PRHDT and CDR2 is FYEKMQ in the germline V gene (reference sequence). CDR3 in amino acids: CASSPWGDPSGANGLTF. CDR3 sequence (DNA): TGTGCCAGCAGCCCCTGGGGGGACCCCTCTGGGGCCAACGGCCTGACTTTC.

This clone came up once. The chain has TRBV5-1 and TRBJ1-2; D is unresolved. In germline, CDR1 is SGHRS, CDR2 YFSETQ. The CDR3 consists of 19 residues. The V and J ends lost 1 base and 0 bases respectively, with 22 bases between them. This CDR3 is CASSLFTELNAQTNYGYTF. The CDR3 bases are TGCGCCAGCAGCTTGTTTACAGAGCTAAACGCTCAGACTAACTATGGCTACACCTTC.

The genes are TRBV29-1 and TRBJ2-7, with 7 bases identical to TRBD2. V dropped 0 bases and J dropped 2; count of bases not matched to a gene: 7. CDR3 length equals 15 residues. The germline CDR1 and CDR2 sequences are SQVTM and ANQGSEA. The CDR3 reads CSVEDRKRGTYEQYF. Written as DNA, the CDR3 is TGCAGCGTTGAAGATCGAAAGCGGGGAACCTACGAGCAGTACTTC.

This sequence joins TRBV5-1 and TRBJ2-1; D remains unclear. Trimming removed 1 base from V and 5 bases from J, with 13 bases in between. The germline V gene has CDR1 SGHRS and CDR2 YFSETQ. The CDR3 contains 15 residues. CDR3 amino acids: CASSLILAVDNEQFF. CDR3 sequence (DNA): TGCGCCAGCAGCTTGATTCTCGCGGTCGACAATGAGCAGTTCTTC.

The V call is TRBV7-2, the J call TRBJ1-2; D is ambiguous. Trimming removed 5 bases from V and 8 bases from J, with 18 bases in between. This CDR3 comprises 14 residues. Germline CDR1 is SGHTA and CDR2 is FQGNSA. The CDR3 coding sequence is TGTGCCAGCAGCCCCTCCTTTAACGGAGGGGGCTACACCTTC. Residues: CASSPSFNGGGYTF.

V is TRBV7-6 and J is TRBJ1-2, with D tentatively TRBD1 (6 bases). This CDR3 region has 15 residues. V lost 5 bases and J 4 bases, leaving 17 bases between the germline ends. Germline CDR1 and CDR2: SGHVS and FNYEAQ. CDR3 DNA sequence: TGTGCCAGCAGCCCCAATTCCCAGGGGATCTATGGCTACACCTTC. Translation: CASSPNSQGIYGYTF. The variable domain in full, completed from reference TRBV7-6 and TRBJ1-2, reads GAGVSQSPRYKVTKRGQDVALRCDPISGHVSLYWYRQALGQGPEFLTYFNYEAQQDKSGLPNDRFSAERPEGSISTLTIQRTEQRDSAMYRCASSPNSQGIYGYTFGSGTRLTVV.

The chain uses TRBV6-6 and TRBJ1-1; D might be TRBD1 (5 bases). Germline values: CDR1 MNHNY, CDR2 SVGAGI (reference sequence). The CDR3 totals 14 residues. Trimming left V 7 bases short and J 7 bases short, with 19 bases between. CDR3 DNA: TGTGCCAGCACCCCATCGGGACTTGTCCGTGAAGCTTTCTTT. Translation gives CASTPSGLVREAFF.

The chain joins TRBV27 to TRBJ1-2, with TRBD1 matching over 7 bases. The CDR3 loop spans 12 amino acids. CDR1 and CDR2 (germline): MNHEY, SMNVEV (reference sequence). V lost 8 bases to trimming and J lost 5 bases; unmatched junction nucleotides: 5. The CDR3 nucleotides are TGTGCCAGCGGTCCGGGACAGTATGGCTACACCTTC. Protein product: CASGPGQYGYTF.

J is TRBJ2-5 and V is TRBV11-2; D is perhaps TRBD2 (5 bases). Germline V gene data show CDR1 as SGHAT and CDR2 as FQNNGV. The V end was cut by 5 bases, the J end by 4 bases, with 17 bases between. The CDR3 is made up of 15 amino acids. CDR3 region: CASSLGIKSGETQYF. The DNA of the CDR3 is TGTGCCAGCAGCCTCGGGATAAAGAGTGGAGAGACCCAGTACTTC.

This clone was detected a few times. For the CDR3, the DNA is TGCGCCAGCAGCTTGTCGGAGAACTATGGCTACACCTTC. Translation: CASSLSENYGYTF. The rearrangement joins TRBV5-1 to TRBJ1-2; D remains ambiguous. V was trimmed by 1 base and J by 2 bases, leaving 6 bases between them. The CDR3 covers 13 residues. CDR1 SGHRS and CDR2 YFSETQ come from the germline V gene. Using reference TRBV5-1 and TRBJ1-2 for the parts outside the CDR3, the full variable domain is KAGVTQTPRYLIKTRGQQVTLSCSPISGHRSVSWYQQTPGQGLQFLFEYFSETQRNKGNFPGRFSGRQFSNSRSEMNVSTLELGDSALYLCASSLSENYGYTFGSGTRLTVV.

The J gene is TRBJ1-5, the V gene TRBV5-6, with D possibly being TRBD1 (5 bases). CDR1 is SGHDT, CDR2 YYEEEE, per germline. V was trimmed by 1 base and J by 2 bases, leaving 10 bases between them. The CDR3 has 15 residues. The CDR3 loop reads CASSLTGSGNQPQHF. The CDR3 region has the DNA TGTGCCAGCAGCTTGACAGGATCGGGCAATCAGCCCCAGCATTTT. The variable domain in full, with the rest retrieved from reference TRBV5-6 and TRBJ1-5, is DAGVTQSPTHLIKTRGQQVTLRCSPKSGHDTVSWYQQALGQGPQFIFQYYEEEERQRGNFPDRFSGHQFPNYSSELNVNALLLGDSALYLCASSLTGSGNQPQHFGDGTRLSIL.

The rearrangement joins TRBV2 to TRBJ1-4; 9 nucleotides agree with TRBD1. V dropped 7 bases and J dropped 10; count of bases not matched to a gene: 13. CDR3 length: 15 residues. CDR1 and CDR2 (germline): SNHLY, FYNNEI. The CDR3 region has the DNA TGTGCCAGCATTGTTGCACCGGGACAGGGAGGAAAACTGTTTTTT. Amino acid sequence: CASIVAPGQGGKLFF.

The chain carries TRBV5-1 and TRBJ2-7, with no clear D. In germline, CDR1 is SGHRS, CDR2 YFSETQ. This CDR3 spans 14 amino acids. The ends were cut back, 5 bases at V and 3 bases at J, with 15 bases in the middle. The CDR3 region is CASRELQTDYEQYF. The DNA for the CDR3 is TGCGCCAGCAGAGAATTACAGACGGACTACGAGCAGTACTTC.